One sample yielded the 30 T cell receptor beta chains listed below, sequenced in a study of T cells in Graves' hyperthyroidism and ophthalmopathy. What was amplified from RNA transcripts were TCR beta CDR3 regions. Researchers ran a first-round RT-PCR on the TCR CDR3 using the HTBI primer set. TCRdb reprocessed the multiplex PCR reads with MiXCR, giving one entry per CDR3 protein. The repertoire has around 530,000 distinct CDR3 sequences, roughly 17% of them found once; the top ten carry approximately 18%. The sample was blood. These TCRs come from a woman aged 18-29 years with Graves' ophthalmopathy.

In its sample, this clonotype was seen many times. V usage is TRBV2 and J usage is TRBJ2-7; weak D call: TRBD2 (6 bases). CDR1 SNHLY and CDR2 FYNNEI come from the germline V gene. With 4 bases removed from V and 5 bases from J, the gap between germline ends came to 9 bases. CDR3 length: 12 residues. CDR3 DNA: TGTGCCAGCAGTGGGGGGGAGGACGAGCAGTACTTC. Translating it yields CASSGGEDEQYF.

There are a few counts of this clonotype. This chain connects TRBV15 to TRBJ2-1, with a tentative D call TRBD2 (6 bases). The CDR3 extends over 16 amino acids. The germline gives CDR1 LNHNV, CDR2 YYDKDF (reference sequence). V was clipped by 2 bases and J by 2 bases, with 13 bases between them. CDR3 sequence reads: CATSRPRTNPYNEQFF. For the CDR3, the DNA is TGTGCCACCAGCAGACCAAGGACTAATCCCTACAATGAGCAGTTCTTC.

The chain combines TRBV19 with TRBJ2-3; TRBD1 might be the D (5 bases). CDR3 length equals 15 residues. The germline V and J ends were trimmed by 4 bases and 0 bases, with 11 bases remaining between them. Germline V lookup: CDR1 LNHDA, CDR2 SQIVND (reference sequence). The chain's CDR3 is CASSTGHLSTDTQYF. The CDR3 DNA reads as TGTGCCAGTAGTACCGGACATCTAAGCACAGATACGCAGTATTTT.

The CDR3 loop is CASTFFPGQGAGELFF. The DNA of the CDR3 is TGTGCCAGCACCTTTTTCCCGGGACAGGGGGCCGGGGAGCTGTTTTTT. This sequence joins TRBV27 and TRBJ2-2, with 11 bases identical to TRBD1. The germline V gene has CDR1 MNHEY and CDR2 SMNVEV (reference sequence). This CDR3 spans 16 amino acids. V lost 7 bases, J lost 6 bases, and 10 bases stayed unmatched.

This clonotype was recorded many times. This chain links TRBV7-3 with TRBJ2-1; TRBD1 agrees at 9 bases. CDR1 and CDR2 from the germline V gene are SGHTA and FQGTGA. The CDR3 length is 17 residues. V shed 5 bases and J 3 bases; nucleotides not matched to a gene: 11. CDR3 amino acids: CASSTSPGTGNYNEQFF. CDR3 nucleotides: TGTGCCAGCAGCACAAGCCCCGGGACAGGGAACTACAATGAGCAGTTCTTC.

This clonotype turned up a few times. The chain combines TRBV6-2 or TRBV6-3 with TRBJ1-1, with D tentatively TRBD1 (5 bases). With 4 bases removed from V and 5 bases from J, the gap between germline ends came to 17 bases. CDR1 MNHEY and CDR2 SVGEGT come from the germline V gene. CDR3 length: 15 amino acids. The CDR3 sequence is CASSSPREGKTEAFF. The CDR3 DNA sequence: TGTGCCAGCAGTTCCCCCCGGGAGGGGAAAACTGAAGCTTTCTTT.

This clonotype appeared many times. The chain employs TRBV27 and TRBJ2-1, with D tentatively TRBD1 (6 bases). The germline V gene has CDR1 MNHEY and CDR2 SMNVEV (reference sequence). CDR3 length: 14 residues. Trimming stripped 5 bases from V and 10 bases from J, with 18 bases between. The CDR3 spells CASSKTRDTLEQFF. CDR3 nucleotide sequence: TGTGCCAGCAGTAAAACCCGGGACACCCTCGAGCAGTTCTTC.

The CDR3 is CASSSGQVDEKLFF. In nucleotides, the CDR3 is TGTGCCAGCAGTTCGGGACAGGTTGATGAAAAACTGTTTTTT. J is TRBJ1-4 and V is TRBV28; 8 bases fit TRBD1. Germline V gene lookup returns CDR1 MDHEN and CDR2 SYDVKM. The CDR3 loop spans 14 amino acids. V trimming: 4 bases; J trimming: 6 bases; junction bases outside the gene matches: 4.

This clonotype was seen at least ten times. The chain joins TRBV5-1 to TRBJ2-7, with D tentatively TRBD1 (5 bases). Germline V lookup: CDR1 SGHRS, CDR2 YFSETQ. The germline V and J ends were trimmed by 0 bases and 2 bases, with 9 bases remaining between them. The CDR3 sequence is 14 residues long. The CDR3 DNA follows: TGCGCCAGCAGCTTGGAACTGACAGCCTACGAGCAGTACTTC. Translation: CASSLELTAYEQYF.

This clonotype was counted between two and nine times. The rearrangement uses TRBV5-6 and TRBJ1-4; no firm D call. The CDR3 is 13 amino acids. The germline gives CDR1 SGHDT, CDR2 YYEEEE. V lost 2 bases and J lost 5, with 7 bases in between. The DNA for the CDR3 is TGTGCCAGCAGCTTAAGCCGGAATGAAAAACTGTTTTTT. Its translation: CASSLSRNEKLFF. The whole variable domain, filled in from reference TRBV5-6 and TRBJ1-4, reads DAGVTQSPTHLIKTRGQQVTLRCSPKSGHDTVSWYQQALGQGPQFIFQYYEEEERQRGNFPDRFSGHQFPNYSSELNVNALLLGDSALYLCASSLSRNEKLFFGSGTQLSVL.

This rearrangement joins TRBV9 to TRBJ2-5; TRBD1 agrees at 9 bases. This CDR3 has 15 residues. The germline V gene has CDR1 SGDLS and CDR2 YYNGEE. J was trimmed by 1 base and V by 0 bases; bases with no gene match: 1. CDR3: CASSVEGQGQETQYF. The CDR3 DNA reads as TGTGCCAGCAGCGTAGAGGGACAGGGCCAAGAGACCCAGTACTTC.

This clonotype came up a few times. The chain joins TRBV6-1 to TRBJ2-1; 7 bases match TRBD1. This CDR3 region has 15 residues. The V gene's germline CDR1 is MNHNS and CDR2 SASEGT. V trimming: 3 bases; J trimming: 0 bases; junction bases outside the gene matches: 2. The CDR3 DNA reads as TGTGCCAGCAGTGAGCGGACAGGCTCCTACAATGAGCAGTTCTTC. Encoded protein: CASSERTGSYNEQFF.

This clonotype was picked up many times. The chain employs TRBV2 and TRBJ2-2; no clear D. Germline CDR1 reads SNHLY; CDR2 reads FYNNEI. The V and J ends lost 6 bases and 0 bases respectively, with 8 bases between them. The CDR3 has 14 residues. The DNA for the CDR3 is TGTGCCAGCAGACGCAGCACGAACACCGGGGAGCTGTTTTTT. Its translation: CASRRSTNTGELFF.

This clonotype was picked up many times. V and J are TRBV30 and TRBJ2-1; TRBD1 matches at 7 bases. Germline-derived CDR1 and CDR2 are GTSNPN and SVGIG (reference sequence). The junction had 17 bases not matched to a gene; V was cut back by 6 bases and J by 6 bases. CDR3 size: 16 residues. CDR3: CACDRDRDTHINEQFF. CDR3 coding DNA: TGTGCCTGCGACAGGGACCGGGACACTCATATCAATGAGCAGTTCTTC. The whole variable domain, remainder taken from reference TRBV30 and TRBJ2-1, is SQTIHQWPATLVQPVGSPLSLECTVEGTSNPNLYWYRQAAGRGLQLLFYSVGIGQISSEVPQNLSASRPQDRQFILSSKKLLLSDSGFYLCACDRDRDTHINEQFFGPGTRLTVL.

This clonotype was detected ten times or more. This rearrangement joins TRBV12-3 or TRBV12-4 to TRBJ2-1; 8 bases agree with TRBD2. The CDR3 has 14 amino acids. J was trimmed by 10 bases and V by 0 bases; bases with no gene match: 5. The CDR3 protein is CASSLASASGEQFF. The DNA of the CDR3 is TGTGCCAGCAGTTTAGCGTCTGCTAGCGGGGAGCAGTTCTTC.

This clonotype came up many times. This rearrangement joins TRBV27 to TRBJ1-1; maybe TRBD1 (5 bases). CDR1 and CDR2 (germline): MNHEY, SMNVEV (reference sequence). The germline V and J ends were trimmed by 5 bases and 1 base, with 11 bases remaining between them. There are 14 residues in the CDR3. CDR3 amino acids: CASSPYGGNTEAFF. The CDR3 DNA follows: TGTGCCAGCAGTCCCTACGGGGGGAACACTGAAGCTTTCTTT.

V usage is TRBV5-1 and J usage is TRBJ2-5; D call uncertain. This CDR3 comprises 13 residues. CDR1 is SGHRS and CDR2 is YFSETQ in the germline V gene. Trimming took off 1 base at V and 2 bases at J, with 6 bases between the two ends. DNA for the CDR3: TGCGCCAGCAGCTTGACACTGCAAGAGACCCAGTACTTC. It yields the protein CASSLTLQETQYF. Based on the CDR3 plus reference TRBV5-1 and TRBJ2-5, the full variable domain is KAGVTQTPRYLIKTRGQQVTLSCSPISGHRSVSWYQQTPGQGLQFLFEYFSETQRNKGNFPGRFSGRQFSNSRSEMNVSTLELGDSALYLCASSLTLQETQYFGPGTRLLVL.

The chain employs TRBV19 and TRBJ2-5, with TRBD1 matching 10 bases. This CDR3 contains 11 residues. J lost 12 bases, V lost 6 bases, and 4 bases had no gene match. The germline gives CDR1 LNHDA, CDR2 SQIVND (reference sequence). The CDR3 coding sequence is TGTGCCAGTAGCATGGACAGGGGGAAGTACTTC. Amino acids: CASSMDRGKYF.

In its sample, this clonotype was seen many times. The rearrangement uses TRBV12-5 and TRBJ2-5; D is uncertain. The CDR3 spans 13 residues. The V end lost 3 bases, the J end lost 3 bases, and 8 bases lay between the germline ends. Germline assignment: CDR1 LGHNT and CDR2 FRNRAP. CDR3 amino acids: CASGFGVKETQYF. The CDR3 region has the DNA TGTGCTAGTGGTTTTGGGGTGAAAGAGACCCAGTACTTC.

The CDR3 loop is CASSLTSEAYEQYF. CDR3 nucleotide sequence: TGTGCCAGCAGTTTAACTAGCGAGGCCTACGAGCAGTACTTC. The genes are TRBV28 and TRBJ2-7; 7 bases match TRBD2. With 2 bases clipped from V and 2 bases from J, the junction kept 3 bases outside the gene matches. CDR1 and CDR2 from the germline V gene are MDHEN and SYDVKM. This CDR3 comprises 14 residues.

The table lists this clonotype with many counts. The chain links TRBV28 to TRBJ2-3, with D uncertain. The CDR3 extends over 15 amino acids. Per the germline V gene, CDR1 is MDHEN and CDR2 is SYDVKM. V was pared by 5 bases and J by 2 bases, with 14 bases between. The CDR3 protein is CASSATVPDTDTQYF. CDR3 nucleotide sequence: TGTGCCAGCAGTGCGACGGTACCTGACACAGATACGCAGTATTTT.

The table lists this clonotype with many counts. This chain uses TRBV29-1 with TRBJ2-3; D is possibly TRBD1 (6 bases). This CDR3 comprises 12 residues. Germline lookup yields CDR1 SQVTM and CDR2 ANQGSEA. V shed 7 bases and J shed 3 bases, with 11 bases lying between them. CDR3 bases: TGCAGCGCCAGAGACAGGACAGATACGCAGTATTTT. Its translation is CSARDRTDTQYF.

This clonotype was found a few times. This chain links TRBV7-9 with TRBJ1-1; 7 positions agree with TRBD1. Per the germline V gene, CDR1 is SEHNR and CDR2 is FQNEAQ (reference sequence). CDR3 length: 14 amino acids. J lost 3 bases, V lost 6 bases, and 7 bases had no gene match. The DNA of the CDR3 is TGTGCCAGCAGGGCGACTACAGGGGACACTGAAGCTTTCTTT. Protein sequence: CASRATTGDTEAFF.

The DNA for the CDR3 is TGTGCCAGCGGTAGTTGGCATGAGCAGTTCTTC. This gives the protein CASGSWHEQFF. This chain connects TRBV6-4 to TRBJ2-1; no reliable D call. CDR1 is MRHNA, CDR2 SNTAGT, per germline. This CDR3 comprises 11 residues. Trimming removed 8 bases at V and 8 bases at J, with 10 bases between.

This clonotype occurred many times. The V call is TRBV30, the J call TRBJ1-1; weak D call: TRBD1 (6 bases). CDR3 length: 13 amino acids. Germline assignment: CDR1 GTSNPN and CDR2 SVGIG (reference sequence). Trimming removed 1 base from V and 1 base from J, with 7 bases in between. CDR3 nucleotide sequence: TGTGCCTGGAGTGCGACAGGGAACACTGAAGCTTTCTTT. Amino acids: CAWSATGNTEAFF.

This clonotype appeared a few times. The J gene is TRBJ2-3, the V gene TRBV27; D is perhaps TRBD2 (5 bases). Trimming left V 3 bases short and J 5 bases short, with 9 bases between. This CDR3 region has 13 residues. Germline CDR1 and CDR2: MNHEY and SMNVEV (reference sequence). The CDR3, as DNA: TGTGCCAGCAGTTTGTCCGGGGTAGATACGCAGTATTTT. Translation: CASSLSGVDTQYF.

This clonotype was detected many times. V usage is TRBV5-1 and J usage is TRBJ1-5, with 7 bases identical to TRBD1. CDR3 length: 15 residues. Germline CDR1 reads SGHRS; CDR2 reads YFSETQ. J was trimmed by 3 bases and V by 3 bases; bases with no gene match: 6. As DNA, the CDR3 is TGCGCCAGCAGCTCTGATACAGGGGACAATCAGCCCCAGCATTTT. Its protein product is CASSSDTGDNQPQHF.

The chain couples TRBV6-1 to TRBJ2-1; maybe TRBD2 (6 bases). Germline lookup yields CDR1 MNHNS and CDR2 SASEGT. V was clipped by 6 bases and J by 9 bases, with 12 bases between them. The CDR3 loop spans 12 amino acids. This chain's CDR3 is CASSRGVSEQFF. For the CDR3, the DNA is TGTGCCAGCAGCCGCGGGGTGAGTGAGCAGTTCTTC.

A few counts support this clonotype. The chain joins TRBV7-8 to TRBJ1-1; TRBD1 matches 8 bases. With 1 base clipped from V and 8 bases from J, the junction kept 9 bases outside the gene matches. The CDR3 runs to 15 residues. Germline CDR1 and CDR2: SGHVS and FQNEAQ. The CDR3 loop reads CASSLERGRDREAFF. In DNA form, the CDR3 reads TGTGCCAGCAGCTTAGAGAGGGGCCGGGACAGGGAAGCTTTCTTT.

This clonotype occurred a few times. J is TRBJ1-1 and V is TRBV4-1; D call uncertain. Germline CDR1 MGHRA, CDR2 YSYEKL. The CDR3 length is 11 residues. V was trimmed by 1 base and J by 10 bases, leaving 7 bases between them. Here the CDR3 reads CASSQVGRAFF. CDR3 nucleotide sequence: TGCGCCAGCAGCCAAGTTGGAAGAGCTTTCTTT.